One and the same sample provided the 20 T cell receptor beta chains below, sequenced in a study of post-analysis software for immune sequencing data (dated by TCRdb to between 2014 and 2017). Beyond this particular receptor, the publication reports: About five TRBV segments, including TRBV5-6, TRBV5-1 and TRBV20-1, were significantly more frequent in patients than controls.

Libraries were built with PCR. TCRdb names Illumina HiSeq 2500 as the instrument used. Unique molecular identifiers were incorporated into TCR beta cDNA libraries to reduce PCR and sequencing biases. TCRdb reanalyzed the raw reads on its own, using fastp at Q25 for trimming and MiXCR for clone calling, and kept in-frame beta chains. Every distinct CDR3 protein forms one entry, paired with its most common genes and DNA. The table for this sample lists hundreds of thousands of distinct CDR3 sequences; about 40% of them were counted only once. The top ten hold roughly 1.7% of the sample. No antigen has been identified for these receptors. Sequencing used blood. The receptors here all came from a girl aged 10 to 17 with multiple sclerosis.

V and J are TRBV12-3 or TRBV12-4 and TRBJ1-1; 10 positions match TRBD1. CDR3 length: 20 residues. V shed 5 bases and J 1 base; nucleotides not matched to a gene: 19. CDR3 in amino acids: CASSQDRGLGSKEPNTEAFF. The CDR3 DNA reads TGTGCCAGCAGTCAAGACAGGGGGCTCGGTAGTAAGGAGCCGAACACTGAAGCTTTCTTT.

This clonotype has more than one count but fewer than ten. The chain combines TRBV20-1 with TRBJ2-3; D gene unclear. The germline CDR1 and CDR2 sequences are DFQATT and SNEGSKA (reference sequence). The CDR3 contains 10 residues. Deletions cut 6 bases from V and 7 bases from J, with 8 bases between. The CDR3 bases are TGCAGTGCGTGGAGTAATACGCAGTATTTT. This encodes CSAWSNTQYF.

On this clonotype: One end of the junction is discordant with germline, which a read error may explain. The chain joins TRBV20-1 to TRBJ2-1, with a tentative D call TRBD2 (8 bases). The CDR3 has 13 residues. CDR1 and CDR2 from the germline V gene are DFQATT and SNEGSKA (reference sequence). The CDR3 spells CSTSGDRVNEQFF. CDR3 DNA: TGCAGTACTAGCGGTGACAGGGTTAATGAGCAGTTCTTC.

The CDR3 coding sequence is TGTGCCAGCTCGGGACTAGCGGGCTACAATGAGCAGTTCTTC. This sequence encodes CASSGLAGYNEQFF. The rearrangement joins TRBV25-1 to TRBJ2-1; 12 bases align to TRBD2. The V gene's germline CDR1 is MGHDK and CDR2 SYGVNS. The CDR3 consists of 14 residues. J was trimmed by 3 bases and V by 8 bases; bases with no gene match: 2.

This clonotype has a handful of counts. The chain links TRBV29-1 to TRBJ2-7; possibly TRBD1 for D (9 bases). CDR1 is SQVTM, CDR2 ANQGSEA, per germline. The germline V and J ends were trimmed by 3 bases and 4 bases, with 22 bases remaining between them. The CDR3 covers 16 residues. CDR3 bases: TGCAGCGTTGAGTATAGTAGCGGGACAGGGAGGTACGAGCAGTACTTC. Translated, it gives CSVEYSSGTGRYEQYF.

This chain joins TRBV27 and TRBJ1-5, with D maybe TRBD1 (5 bases). Per the germline V gene, CDR1 is MNHEY and CDR2 is SMNVEV (reference sequence). The CDR3 length is 15 residues. V was pared by 0 bases and J by 4 bases, with 10 bases between. The CDR3 DNA reads as TGTGCCAGCAGTTTATCGCAGGGAGGGAATCAGCCCCAGCATTTT. Its protein product is CASSLSQGGNQPQHF.

This chain connects TRBV5-1 to TRBJ2-3; D gene unclear. Germline-derived CDR1 and CDR2 are SGHRS and YFSETQ. Trimming removed 3 bases from V and 2 bases from J, with 19 bases in between. CDR3 length: 17 amino acids. CDR3: CASSSRFKGQPTDTQYF. The CDR3 nucleotides read TGCGCCAGCAGCTCCCGGTTCAAGGGTCAGCCCACAGATACGCAGTATTTT.

The rearrangement uses TRBV14 and TRBJ2-5; TRBD2 aligns across 8 bases. This CDR3 is built from 14 residues. V lost 2 bases, J lost 11 bases, and 10 bases stayed unmatched. Germline CDR1 is SGHDN and CDR2 is FVKESK. CDR3: CASSQPGLAGEQYF. The CDR3 DNA reads TGTGCCAGCAGCCAACCCGGACTAGCTGGGGAGCAGTACTTC. Looking up the rest from reference TRBV14 and TRBJ2-5 gives the full variable domain: EAGVTQFPSHSVIEKGQTVTLRCDPISGHDNLYWYRRVMGKEIKFLLHFVKESKQDESGMPNNRFLAERTGGTYSTLKVQPAELEDSGVYFCASSQPGLAGEQYFGPGTRLLVL.

This clonotype was seen a handful of times. The J gene is TRBJ1-1, the V gene TRBV29-1, with 7 bases matching TRBD1. This CDR3 is 13 amino acids long. V lost 3 bases to trimming and J lost 6 bases; unmatched junction nucleotides: 7. CDR1 is SQVTM, CDR2 ANQGSEA, per germline. CDR3: CSVDAGGRAEAFF. The DNA of the CDR3 is TGCAGCGTTGACGCAGGGGGACGTGCTGAAGCTTTCTTT.

This clonotype has more than one count but fewer than ten. V and J are TRBV5-6 and TRBJ1-1; a possible D gene is TRBD1 (5 bases). Germline V gene data show CDR1 as SGHDT and CDR2 as YYEEEE. The CDR3 extends over 14 amino acids. The germline V and J ends were trimmed by 2 bases and 3 bases, with 11 bases remaining between them. CDR3 sequence reads: CASSLPGGDTEAFF. The CDR3 DNA is TGTGCCAGCAGCTTACCGGGGGGTGACACTGAAGCTTTCTTT.

This clonotype came up a few times. The V and J genes are TRBV20-1 and TRBJ2-5, with D uncertain. CDR3 length: 13 residues. The V and J ends lost 0 bases and 4 bases respectively, with 9 bases between them. Germline V gives CDR1 DFQATT, CDR2 SNEGSKA (reference sequence). Written as DNA, the CDR3 is TGCAGTGCTAGAGAGGAGAAGAGAGAGACCCAGTACTTC. Protein product: CSAREEKRETQYF.

The chain carries TRBV7-9 and TRBJ2-1; 11 bases fit TRBD2. CDR1 and CDR2 (germline): SEHNR, FQNEAQ (reference sequence). The V and J ends lost 7 bases and 5 bases, in that order; junction bases with no gene match: 22. This CDR3 is 20 amino acids long. CDR3 DNA: TGTGCCAGCATCAGACCGGGTTTCCCGGGACTAGCGGACCAAGACAATGAGCAGTTCTTC. It specifies CASIRPGFPGLADQDNEQFF.

The CDR3, as DNA: TGCGCCAGCAGCGCAGGGATCTCTGCAACTAATGAAAAACTGTTTTTT. It specifies CASSAGISATNEKLFF. The chain combines TRBV5-1 with TRBJ1-4; D may be TRBD1 (5 bases). Trimming left V 4 bases short and J 0 bases short, with 13 bases between. The CDR3 sequence is 16 residues long. The germline CDR1 and CDR2 sequences are SGHRS and YFSETQ.

V is TRBV6-6 and J is TRBJ2-1; D unresolved. CDR1 and CDR2 (germline): MNHNY, SVGAGI (reference sequence). CDR3 length: 11 amino acids. The V end lost 0 bases, the J end lost 12 bases, and 6 bases lay between the germline ends. The CDR3 bases are TGTGCCAGCAGTTACTCGGGCGTGCAGTTCTTC. It codes for CASSYSGVQFF.

This chain uses TRBV12-3 or TRBV12-4 with TRBJ2-7; 10 bases match TRBD1. The V and J ends lost 2 bases and 6 bases, in that order; junction bases with no gene match: 4. The CDR3 runs 14 residues. CDR3 sequence (DNA): TGTGCCAGCAGTTTAACGGACAGGGGGTCCGAGCAGTACTTC. Protein: CASSLTDRGSEQYF.

The chain links TRBV6-6 to TRBJ2-1, with TRBD2 matching over 9 bases. The J segment lost 0 bases and the V segment lost 5 bases, leaving 5 bases of the junction unmatched. The CDR3 length is 16 residues. Germline V CDR1 and CDR2: MNHNY, SVGAGI (reference sequence). The chain's CDR3 is CASSNLAGSSYNEQFF. DNA of the CDR3: TGTGCCAGCAGTAACCTAGCGGGGAGCTCCTACAATGAGCAGTTCTTC.

This clonotype was counted only a few times. The chain joins TRBV29-1 to TRBJ2-3, with TRBD1 matching over 7 bases. The ends lost 4 bases at V and 0 bases at J; junction bases unmatched: 4. The CDR3 totals 14 residues. Germline assignment: CDR1 SQVTM and CDR2 ANQGSEA. The CDR3 loop reads CSVGDRASTDTQYF. The CDR3 DNA follows: TGCAGCGTTGGAGACAGGGCGAGCACAGATACGCAGTATTTT.

This clonotype was counted between two and nine times. The V call is TRBV9, the J call TRBJ1-1, with D possibly being TRBD1 (6 bases). The CDR3 runs to 16 residues. Trimming left V 0 bases short and J 2 bases short, with 14 bases between. CDR1 and CDR2 (germline): SGDLS, YYNGEE. The DNA for the CDR3 is TGTGCCAGCAGCGTAGGAAGGGGGGCCCGAAACACTGAAGCTTTCTTT. Protein: CASSVGRGARNTEAFF. The whole variable domain, remainder taken from reference TRBV9 and TRBJ1-1, is DSGVTQTPKHLITATGQRVTLRCSPRSGDLSVYWYQQSLDQGLQFLIQYYNGEERAKGNILERFSAQQFPDLHSELNLSSLELGDSALYFCASSVGRGARNTEAFFGQGTRLTVV.

This clonotype showed up many times. This chain uses TRBV12-3 or TRBV12-4 with TRBJ2-7; D may be TRBD1 or TRBD2 (5 bases each). This CDR3 contains 16 residues. The V and J ends lost 5 bases and 2 bases respectively, with 19 bases between them. CDR3 nucleotides: TGTGCCAGCAGTCCCAGTGACTGGGGGAATACCTACGAGCAGTACTTC. Translation gives CASSPSDWGNTYEQYF.

The genes are TRBV7-6 and TRBJ2-7, with 10 bases lining up with TRBD1. The V gene end was trimmed by 4 bases and the J gene end by 3 bases; junction bases not matched to a gene: 6. Per germline, CDR1 SGHVS and CDR2 FNYEAQ. The CDR3 is made up of 15 amino acids. The CDR3 protein is CASSSRDRGLYEQYF. CDR3 bases: TGTGCCAGCAGCTCTCGGGACAGGGGTCTCTACGAGCAGTACTTC.